This TCR beta chain was captured by sequencing in a study of regulatory T cells in long-lasting Graves disease. Findings and caveats of the study: Public clonotype sharing was higher in persistent than newly diagnosed patients.

Time point denoted: newly diagnosed GD, antithyroid drugs for less than 3 months. TCR sequences were obtained from RNA taken from PBMCs. Germline CDR1 DFQATT, CDR2 SNEGSKA (reference sequence). Trimming left V 1 base short and J 5 bases short, with 2 bases between. The CDR3 spans 11 residues. In its sample, this clonotype was seen many times. The target antigen is unknown. CDR3-region Arm-PCR and iRepertoire HTBI primers produced the TCR beta libraries. TCRdb independently ran MiXCR on the multiplex PCR reads; one entry per CDR3 protein. Of 390,000 or so distinct CDR3 sequences in the sample, about 11% were seen once. The sample was also reused in another study, on T cells in Graves' hyperthyroidism and ophthalmopathy. That work states: If no ophthalmopathy progression occurred within 18 months, Graves' hyperthyroidism was stable.

The source of this sequence is a woman younger than 35 with Graves disease. The chain links TRBV20-1 to TRBJ2-2; unclear D gene. The sample was peripheral blood mononuclear cells (PBMCs), taken at new diagnosis, from a patient treated with antithyroid drugs. The CDR3 DNA sequence: TGCAGTGCTAGAGCGACCGGGGAGCTGTTTTTT. Amino acid sequence: CSARATGELFF.